A selection of T cell receptor beta chains follows, all from one sample in a study of T cell repertoires in cytomegalovirus infection. Antigen specificity for these receptors is unknown. One entry per CDR3 protein, called by TCRdb with MiXCR from the reads. The sample lists 49,000 or so distinct CDR3 sequences; approximately 20% were seen once. The source was CD8+ T cells from cultured PBMCs, collected from culture after CMV antigen stimulation. Receptor source: a human donor in good health (CMV status not recorded). Some clones in this sample may be carry-over from other donors' samples. The CDR3 runs from the conserved cysteine through the conserved F or W. Fields, in order: J gene, D gene, clone size, V gene, CDR3 DNA, CDR3 protein. The D gene is left open where the match is weak. For some rows the clone size is stated as once, few or many, or as a class when expanded; others skip it.

J gene: TRBJ2-7; D gene: TRBD1; clone size: -; V gene: TRBV2; CDR3 DNA: TGTGCCAGCAGTGAGGGACAGGGGAATGCCTACGAGCAGTACTTC; CDR3 protein: CASSEGQGNAYEQYF
J gene: TRBJ2-7; D gene: TRBD1; clone size: few; V gene: TRBV20-1; CDR3 DNA: TGCAGTGCTAGTTCATCACAGGGGGCTGCCTACGAGCAGTACTTC; CDR3 protein: CSASSSQGAAYEQYF
J gene: TRBJ2-4; D gene: -; clone size: many; V gene: TRBV10-3; CDR3 DNA: TGTGCCATCAGTGAGTCTTTAGAGGGTTCGGACATTCAGTACTTC; CDR3 protein: CAISESLEGSDIQYF
J gene: TRBJ2-2; D gene: TRBD1; clone size: -; V gene: TRBV2; CDR3 DNA: TGTGCCAACAGTGTGGACAGGAATGAGAACACCGGGGAGCTGTTTTTT; CDR3 protein: CANSVDRNENTGELFF
J gene: TRBJ1-2; D gene: -; clone size: -; V gene: TRBV6-2/TRBV6-3; CDR3 DNA: TGTGCCAGCAGTTATTTCAGCGCGGGCAGTTCCGATGGCTACACCTTC; CDR3 protein: CASSYFSAGSSDGYTF
J gene: TRBJ2-2; D gene: -; clone size: -; V gene: TRBV4-3; CDR3 DNA: TGCACCAACAGCCAAGACGGAGCCACCGGGGAGCTGTTTTTT; CDR3 protein: CTNSQDGATGELFF
J gene: TRBJ1-1; D gene: -; clone size: -; V gene: TRBV6-1; CDR3 DNA: TGTGCCAGCAGCACCGACAGGACCAAAGCTTTCTTT; CDR3 protein: CASSTDRTKAFF
J gene: TRBJ2-7; D gene: -; clone size: many; V gene: TRBV7-2; CDR3 DNA: TGTGCCAGCAGCTTACCGAGCTCCTACGAGCAGTACTTC; CDR3 protein: CASSLPSSYEQYF
J gene: TRBJ1-1; D gene: TRBD1; clone size: -; V gene: TRBV6-6; CDR3 DNA: TGTGCCAGCAGCCTCCCCGGGACAGGGGAAACTGAAGCTTTCTTT; CDR3 protein: CASSLPGTGETEAFF
J gene: TRBJ2-3; D gene: -; clone size: few; V gene: TRBV27; CDR3 DNA: TGTGCCAGCAGTACATCATTTGGAGATACGCAGTATTTT; CDR3 protein: CASSTSFGDTQYF
J gene: TRBJ1-4; D gene: TRBD1; clone size: -; V gene: TRBV18; CDR3 DNA: TGTGCCAGCTCACCGGACAGGGGGATTAATGAAAAACTGTTTTTT; CDR3 protein: CASSPDRGINEKLFF
J gene: TRBJ2-1; D gene: -; clone size: few; V gene: TRBV7-9; CDR3 DNA: TGTGCCAGCAGCTTAGCCAGGGAACCCTGGGATGAGCAGTTCTTC; CDR3 protein: CASSLAREPWDEQFF
J gene: TRBJ2-2; D gene: -; clone size: few; V gene: TRBV11-2; CDR3 DNA: TGTGCCAGCAGCTTAAACGCCGGGGAGCTGTTTTTT; CDR3 protein: CASSLNAGELFF
J gene: TRBJ2-7; D gene: TRBD1; clone size: many; V gene: TRBV7-2; CDR3 DNA: TGTGCCAGCAGCCGACGGGGGACAGGGGCGTCCTACGAGCAGTACTTC; CDR3 protein: CASSRRGTGASYEQYF
J gene: TRBJ2-3; D gene: TRBD2; clone size: many; V gene: TRBV7-7; CDR3 DNA: TGTGCTAGCAGCCCCCTGCCGCCGGGACTAGCGGGGGTCGAGGGAGATACGCAGTATTTT; CDR3 protein: CASSPLPPGLAGVEGDTQYF
J gene: TRBJ2-1; D gene: TRBD2; clone size: few; V gene: TRBV7-8; CDR3 DNA: TGTGCCAGCAGCTTAGAACCTAGCGGGATCTCCTACAATGAGCAGTTCTTC; CDR3 protein: CASSLEPSGISYNEQFF
J gene: TRBJ2-7; D gene: TRBD2; clone size: -; V gene: TRBV19; CDR3 DNA: TGTGCCAGTAGTATGGGGACTAGCCGCTCCTACGAGCAGTACTTC; CDR3 protein: CASSMGTSRSYEQYF
J gene: TRBJ2-2; D gene: TRBD1; clone size: many; V gene: TRBV4-3; CDR3 DNA: TGCGCCAGCAGCCAAGACGCGGACAGGGGTTATGGGGAGCTGTTTTTT; CDR3 protein: CASSQDADRGYGELFF
J gene: TRBJ2-7; D gene: -; clone size: -; V gene: TRBV7-2; CDR3 DNA: TGTGCCAGCAGCTTTCCGGGAAGCTCCTACGAGCAGTACTTC; CDR3 protein: CASSFPGSSYEQYF
J gene: TRBJ2-7; D gene: -; clone size: many; V gene: TRBV4-3; CDR3 DNA: TGCGCCAGCAGCCGCCAACAGGGCTACGAGCAGTACTTC; CDR3 protein: CASSRQQGYEQYF
J gene: TRBJ2-3; D gene: -; clone size: many; V gene: TRBV7-9; CDR3 DNA: TGTGCCAGCAGCTCCTTGACTGCCGATACGCAGTATTTT; CDR3 protein: CASSSLTADTQYF
J gene: TRBJ1-2; D gene: -; clone size: few; V gene: TRBV6-5; CDR3 DNA: TGTGCCAGCAGTTATCGGGCAGGGAGGTACTATGGCTACACCTTC; CDR3 protein: CASSYRAGRYYGYTF
J gene: TRBJ1-3; D gene: -; clone size: many; V gene: TRBV12-3/TRBV12-4; CDR3 DNA: TGTGCCAGCAGGGTCGAAAGCTCTGGAAACACCATATATTTT; CDR3 protein: CASRVESSGNTIYF
J gene: TRBJ1-2; D gene: -; clone size: -; V gene: TRBV27; CDR3 DNA: TGTGCCAGCAGTTGGACTTCTCTGGATGGCTACACCTTC; CDR3 protein: CASSWTSLDGYTF
J gene: TRBJ1-2; D gene: TRBD1; clone size: -; V gene: TRBV6-5; CDR3 DNA: TGTGCCAGCAGTTACTCGACAGGGTCGGGCGGCTACACCTTC; CDR3 protein: CASSYSTGSGGYTF
J gene: TRBJ2-7; D gene: TRBD1; clone size: -; V gene: TRBV11-2; CDR3 DNA: TGTGCCAGCAGGGGACAGGATTACGAGCAGTACTTC; CDR3 protein: CASRGQDYEQYF
J gene: TRBJ2-2; D gene: TRBD1; clone size: -; V gene: TRBV12-5; CDR3 DNA: TGTGCTAGTGGTTTGGTATACTACAGGGGGCCGGACACCGGGGAGCTGTTTTTT; CDR3 protein: CASGLVYYRGPDTGELFF
J gene: TRBJ2-7; D gene: TRBD1; clone size: few; V gene: TRBV20-1; CDR3 DNA: TGCAGTGCAAAGAAGGGGGCCCGGCAGTACTTC; CDR3 protein: CSAKKGARQYF
J gene: TRBJ1-2; D gene: -; clone size: once; V gene: TRBV15; CDR3 DNA: TGTGCCACCAGCAGAGATAGCAGCCTTAACTATGGCTACACCTTC; CDR3 protein: CATSRDSSLNYGYTF